This TCR beta chain originates from a study of T cell responses to AZD1222 COVID-19 vaccine. The table lists this clone with a few counts. The CDR3 runs 14 residues. Germline V gene sequence: CDR1 SGHNT, CDR2 YENEEA. Trimming left V 1 base short and J 5 bases short, with 11 bases between. Measured with immunoSEQ multiplex PCR; TCRdb has only the in-frame clones, and not every one. The top ten hold roughly 5% of the sample, which has 73,000 or so clones, around four fifths seen once. Sequences were derived from peripheral blood, sampled on day 0 of AZD1222 vaccination. The genes are TRBV11-3 and TRBJ1-1, with D uncertain. This receptor was obtained from an adult in good health. The CDR3 here is CASSLVPETTEAFF. CDR3 sequence (DNA): TGTGCCAGCAGCTTAGTCCCGGAAACTACTGAAGCTTTCTTT.